This TCR beta chain derives from a study of OX40 agonist ivuxolimab in advanced cancers. Background on the study: Patients were given ivuxolimab, an antibody that agonizes OX40 (CD134).

In the case of this clone: Its cognate antigen is unknown.

Study-wide results and limits: Clonal expansion from baseline to week 6 occurred in both CD4+ and CD8+ T cells. Also present in some nonresponders was a low level of normalized T-cell clonal expansion.

Germline V gives CDR1 SGHNT, CDR2 YYREEE (reference sequence). The CDR3 length is 14 residues. Trimming took 4 bases from V and 0 from J; bases not matched to a gene: 4. Method: immunoSEQ multiplex PCR; TCRdb's copy keeps in-frame clones and lacks some. The sample holds about 68,000 clones, about 80% seen once. V gene TRBV5-4 combines with J gene TRBJ2-7; 7 bases are a match to TRBD1. Sequenced here: CD4+ or CD8+ T cells sorted from blood, sampled in a trial of the OX40 agonist ivuxolimab. This receptor was taken from an adult with an advanced solid tumor such as melanoma, head and neck, liver or kidney cancer. The CDR3 loop reads CASSARDSSYEQYF. The DNA of the CDR3 is TGTGCCAGCAGCGCCCGGGACAGCTCCTACGAGCAGTACTTC.